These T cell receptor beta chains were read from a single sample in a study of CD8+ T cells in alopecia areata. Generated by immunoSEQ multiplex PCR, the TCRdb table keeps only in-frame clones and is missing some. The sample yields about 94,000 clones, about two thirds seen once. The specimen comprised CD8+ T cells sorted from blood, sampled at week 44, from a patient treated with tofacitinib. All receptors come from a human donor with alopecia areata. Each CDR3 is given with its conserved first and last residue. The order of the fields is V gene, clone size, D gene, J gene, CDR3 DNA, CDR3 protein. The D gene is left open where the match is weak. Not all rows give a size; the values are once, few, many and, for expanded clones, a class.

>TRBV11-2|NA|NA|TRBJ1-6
TGTGCCAGCAGCTTAGGGGGGGCGCGTTCACCCCTCCACTTT
CASSLGGARSPLHF
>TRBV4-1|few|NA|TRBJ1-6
TGCGCCAGCAGCCAAGAACCAAATTCACCCCTCCACTTT
CASSQEPNSPLHF
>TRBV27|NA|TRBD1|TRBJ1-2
TGTGCCAGCAGTTTATCCGGGACAGGGAACGATGGCTACACCTTC
CASSLSGTGNDGYTF
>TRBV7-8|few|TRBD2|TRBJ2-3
TGTGCCAGCAGCTCCAGTCCTAGCGGGGGACCAGATACGCAGTATTTT
CASSSSPSGGPDTQYF
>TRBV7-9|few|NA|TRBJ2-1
TGTGCCAGCAGCTTGAGGGGTTACAATGAGCAGTTCTTC
CASSLRGYNEQFF
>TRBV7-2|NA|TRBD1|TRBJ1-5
TGTGCCAGCAGCGCCGGGACAGGGAGGGCGAGCAATCAGCCCCAGCATTTT
CASSAGTGRASNQPQHF
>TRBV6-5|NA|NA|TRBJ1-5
TGTGCCAGCAGTTACTCGTTGGGGGGCGATCAGCCCCAGCATTTT
CASSYSLGGDQPQHF
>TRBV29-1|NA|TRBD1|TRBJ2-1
TGCAGCTCCCCTGGACAGGGTACGGCTGAGCAGTTCTTC
CSSPGQGTAEQFF
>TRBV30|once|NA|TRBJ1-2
TGTGCCTGGAGTGTAGGTGCGACAGTCGACTATGGCTACACCTTC
CAWSVGATVDYGYTF
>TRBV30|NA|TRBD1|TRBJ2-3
TGTGCCTGGAGTACGGGACAGCGCACAGATACGCAGTATTTT
CAWSTGQRTDTQYF
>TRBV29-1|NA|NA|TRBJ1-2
TGCAGCGTTGAAGCGTCATTACAGGGAGGGGTTGGCTACACCTTC
CSVEASLQGGVGYTF
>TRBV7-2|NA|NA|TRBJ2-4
TGTGCCAGCAGCTTTTCGGCTTATGGAGACATTCAGTACTTC
CASSFSAYGDIQYF
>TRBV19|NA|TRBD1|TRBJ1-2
TGTGCCAGTAGTATCCGGGACAGGATTGACGGCTACACCTTC
CASSIRDRIDGYTF
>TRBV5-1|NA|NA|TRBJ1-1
TGCGCCAGCAAAAGCGGAGCAACTGAAGCTTTCTTT
CASKSGATEAFF
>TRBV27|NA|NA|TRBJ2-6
TGTGCCAGCAGTTCCAGAGACTCTGGGGCCAACGTCCTGACTTTC
CASSSRDSGANVLTF
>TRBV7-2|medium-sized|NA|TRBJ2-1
TGTGCCAGCAGCTTTAGTCATCGTTGGGACAATGAGCAGTTCTTC
CASSFSHRWDNEQFF
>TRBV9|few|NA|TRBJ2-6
TGTGCCAGCAGCGTCAACAGGGTAGCTGCTGGGGCCAACGTCCTGACTTTC
CASSVNRVAAGANVLTF
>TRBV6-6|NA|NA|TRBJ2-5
TGTGCCAGCAGTGGACAGCAAGAGACCCAGTACTTC
CASSGQQETQYF
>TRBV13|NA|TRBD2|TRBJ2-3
TGTGCCAGCACACCTAGCGGGGACCGCACAGATACGCAGTATTTT
CASTPSGDRTDTQYF
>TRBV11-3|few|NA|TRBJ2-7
TGTGCCAGCAGCCCGTCCGGGCGGAACCCGTACGAGCAGTACTTC
CASSPSGRNPYEQYF
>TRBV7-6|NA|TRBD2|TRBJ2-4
TGTGCCAGCAGCCCATTAGCGGGGTCCCAGGAATTCAAAAACATTCAGTACTTC
CASSPLAGSQEFKNIQYF
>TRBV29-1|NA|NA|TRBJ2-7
TGCAGCGTTGAAAGGGGCTACGAGCAGTACTTC
CSVERGYEQYF
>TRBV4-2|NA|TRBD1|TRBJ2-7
TGTGCCAGCAGCCCGGGACAGGGGGTCTCCTACGAGCAGTACTTC
CASSPGQGVSYEQYF
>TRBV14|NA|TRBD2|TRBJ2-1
TGTGCCAGCAGCCCTCGAATCGGGGGGACCAATGAGCAGTTCTTC
CASSPRIGGTNEQFF
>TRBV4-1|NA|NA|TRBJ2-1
TGCGCCAGCAGCCCCGGGGCCAGCGGCAATGAGCAGTTCTTC
CASSPGASGNEQFF
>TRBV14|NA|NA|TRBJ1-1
TGTGCCAGCAGCCAAGAAGGGGAGGGCATGAACACTGAAGCTTTCTTT
CASSQEGEGMNTEAFF
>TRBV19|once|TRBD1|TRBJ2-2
TGTGCCAGTAGTATAGATCGTGTGACAGGGTACGCCGGGGAGCTGTTTTTT
CASSIDRVTGYAGELFF
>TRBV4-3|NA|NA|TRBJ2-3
TGCGCCAGCAGCCAAGTGGGGAGCACAGATACGCAGTATTTT
CASSQVGSTDTQYF
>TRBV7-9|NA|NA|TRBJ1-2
TGTGCCAGCAGCTTAGTGGGCTCCAGCTATGGCTACACCTTC
CASSLVGSSYGYTF
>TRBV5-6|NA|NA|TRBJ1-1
TGTGCCAGCAGCCTCCCTAGGGTTACTGAAGCTTTCTTT
CASSLPRVTEAFF
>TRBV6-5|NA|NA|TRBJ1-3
TGTGCCAGCACCGAGAGCTCTGGAAACACCATATATTTT
CASTESSGNTIYF
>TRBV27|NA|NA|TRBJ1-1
TGTGCCAGCAGTTTATCGGCAGGGGAGAAGAACACTGAAGCTTTCTTT
CASSLSAGEKNTEAFF
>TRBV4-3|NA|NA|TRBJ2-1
TGCGCCAGCGCCCTCAGCCACAACCCCTACAATGAGCAGTTCTTC
CASALSHNPYNEQFF
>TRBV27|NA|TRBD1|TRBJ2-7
TGTGCCAGCAGTCCCCGGGACAGGAGGTCCTACGAGCAGTACTTC
CASSPRDRRSYEQYF
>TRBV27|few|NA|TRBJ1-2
TGTGCCAGCAGTCAGGCGGGCAGCTATGGCTACACCTTC
CASSQAGSYGYTF
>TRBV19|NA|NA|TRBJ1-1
TGTGCCAGTAGTTCAGGACCGAACACTGAAGCTTTCTTT
CASSSGPNTEAFF
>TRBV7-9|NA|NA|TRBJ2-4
TGTGCCAGCAGCTTAGCCTCCCTAGGGGAACAGGGCGACATTCAGTACTTC
CASSLASLGEQGDIQYF
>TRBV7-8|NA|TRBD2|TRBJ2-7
TGTGCCAGCAGCTCAGGCGGGGGGGCCTACGAGCAGTACTTC
CASSSGGGAYEQYF
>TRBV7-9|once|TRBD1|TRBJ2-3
TGTGCCGGACAGGGTAGCTCAGATACGCAGTATTTT
CAGQGSSDTQYF
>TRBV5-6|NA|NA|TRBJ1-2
TGTGCCAGCAGCTTCCAGGGAGAGTACGGCTACACCTTC
CASSFQGEYGYTF
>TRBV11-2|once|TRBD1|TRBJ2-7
TGTGCCAGCAGTTACGACAGGGGGCTGACCTACGAGCAGTACTTC
CASSYDRGLTYEQYF
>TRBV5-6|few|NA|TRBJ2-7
TGTGCCAGCAGCACCCGGGAGAACGAGCAGTACTTC
CASSTRENEQYF
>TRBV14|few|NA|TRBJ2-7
TGTGCCAGCAGCCAAGGGTATAGGCACAGCTCCTACGAGCAGTACTTC
CASSQGYRHSSYEQYF
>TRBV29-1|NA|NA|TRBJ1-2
TGCAGCGTTGCGAGTGGCTATGGCTACACCTTC
CSVASGYGYTF
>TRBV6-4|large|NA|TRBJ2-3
TGTGCCAGCAGTGACTCCTCAGGGGCCACAGATACGCAGTATTTT
CASSDSSGATDTQYF
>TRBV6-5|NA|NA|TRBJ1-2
TGTGCCAGCAGTGACCGGTATGGCTACACCTTC
CASSDRYGYTF
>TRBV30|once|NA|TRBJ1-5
TGTGCCTGGAGTGCCTATAGCAATCAGCCCCAGCATTTT
CAWSAYSNQPQHF
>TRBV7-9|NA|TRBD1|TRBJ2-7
TGTGCCAGCAGCTTAGTCACCCCGGACAGGGGGCACGAGCAGTACTTC
CASSLVTPDRGHEQYF
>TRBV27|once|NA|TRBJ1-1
TGTGCCAGCAGTTGGGGGGCGTACACTGAAGCTTTCTTT
CASSWGAYTEAFF
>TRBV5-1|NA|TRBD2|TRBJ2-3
TGCGCCAGCAGCTCCGATAGCGGGAGAACCACAGATACGCAGTATTTT
CASSSDSGRTTDTQYF